The sequence of this TCR beta chain was determined in a study of early T cells in non-severe SARS-CoV-2 infection. On the study more broadly: Chains were not paired, and sequencing was done on bulk RNA from unsorted whole blood.

This clonotype was recorded many times. Its specificity is not known. General study points: Clonotype matching in VDJdb favored anti-spike CD8 responses and did not capture private and CD4 specificities.

The TCR library protocol attached unique molecular identifiers to the individual cDNA molecules. One entry per CDR3 protein, called by TCRdb with MiXCR from the 5' RACE reads. The repertoire holds tens of thousands of distinct CDR3 sequences, with more than 13% as singletons. Sequences were obtained from whole blood. The sequence derives from an adult who was a healthcare worker with PCR-confirmed SARS-CoV-2 infection or an uninfected control (not recorded which).

The CDR3, as DNA: TGTGCCAGCGGAGCGGGGTTAAGCACAGATACGCAGTATTTT. As protein: CASGAGLSTDTQYF. The rearrangement joins TRBV25-1 to TRBJ2-3, with TRBD2 identical over 7 bases. J gave up 0 bases and V 8 bases, and 5 bases lay outside the gene matches. Germline assignment: CDR1 MGHDK and CDR2 SYGVNS. CDR3 size: 14 residues.